The source of this TCR beta chain is a study of tumor-infiltrating lymphocytes in primary liver carcinoma (dated by TCRdb to 2017 to 2019). With regard to the full study: Four to six patients with histopathologically diagnosed primary liver carcinoma underwent surgical resection in China between November 2015 and March 2016. Roughly 3.65 to 8 million productive TCRbeta reads were obtained per sample, and no significant difference in read depth was found between tissue types. Reproducibility between technical replicate repertoires was high, with correlation coefficients above 0.98 and mean shared-clone rates approximately 0.91. A total of 35 specimens from 5 patients underwent TCRbeta repertoire sequencing, comprising about 25 tumor regions, 5 adjacent noncancerous liver tissues and 5 peripheral blood samples. The five patients, three men and two women aged 30 to 69 years, had hepatocellular carcinoma (four) or combined HCC and intrahepatic cholangiocarcinoma (one). For each liver tumor, the study sampled five regions along with adjacent normal tissue and blood, and applied TCRbeta repertoire sequencing, expression microarrays and whole-exome sequencing. The tumors of the five patients were staged as T1-T3 N0M0, with maximum diameters ranging from roughly 4 to 10 cm. Beyond this particular receptor, the publication reports: Pairs of tumor regions showed greater repertoire overlap (mean 36%) than tumor-adjacent pairs (approximately 17%) or tumor-blood pairs (about 15%), which is consistent with antigen-driven expansion. Since the samples were bulk and unsorted, there was no way to compare CD4+ and CD8+ T cell repertoires. Only 4 or 5 patients were included in the study, and the authors note that the findings should be validated in a larger study. Because only the TCR beta chain was sequenced and unpaired alpha chains were not captured, true repertoire diversity is likely underestimated. The top 250 clones made up a significantly larger repertoire fraction in tumors than in blood (p = 0.039).

Comment on this clonotype: The clone's antigen remains unknown. Lacking the conserved final phenylalanine or tryptophan, this CDR3 likely reflects a read error. Because the CDR3's place on the DNA is in doubt, the DNA is left out and the CDR3 is given as listed by TCRdb.

TCRbeta-specific cDNA was reverse-transcribed from about 500 ng total RNA using a constant-region primer and ProtoScript II reverse transcriptase. The TCRbeta libraries were prepared through three rounds of nested multiplex PCR following a slightly modified ARM-PCR procedure. Sample barcodes and Illumina adapters were added in a final 25-cycle PCR using Deep VentR polymerase. Before sequencing, amplicons of 200-500 bp were gel-purified using a QIAquick gel extraction kit. An Illumina HiSeq 2500 was used to sequence the TCRbeta amplicons, generating 250-bp paired-end reads. Per the authors' processing: Quality trimming of reads was performed with Trimmomatic v0.33, and paired reads were merged with FLASH v1.2.11 so that full CDR3 sequences could be recovered. V, D and J germline segments were assigned to the rearranged TCRbeta sequences using MiGEC v1.2.1b. Clonotype statistics and Shannon-Wiener diversity indices were computed with VDJtools v1.0.0. Except for diversity analysis, only the 250 most abundant clonotypes of each sample were used in subsequent analyses to reduce sampling bias. TCRdb passed the public sequencing reads through fastp at Q25 and MiXCR, retaining productive beta sequences. Rows with a matching CDR3 protein are joined into one entry that keeps the most common DNA and genes. TCRdb assigned the V and J calls; the authors' analysis was not used. The sample records some 190,000 distinct CDR3 sequences, over 45% of which are singletons. The ten largest clones take up 70% to 80% of the sample.

RNA from unsorted whole blood was extracted with TRIzol reagent, and germline DNA was obtained with the DNeasy Blood & Tissue kit. Chronic HBV infection was present in the patients, and the patients were treatment-naive at sampling. Approximately 4.1 milliliters of peripheral blood were collected into K2EDTA tubes before surgery. The specimen was peripheral blood. The origin of this receptor is a man aged 35-49 years with primary liver carcinoma and hepatitis B virus infection.

The CDR3 protein is CASSLDLGGRAEDFC. The chain is encoded by TRBV11-2 joined to TRBJ1-1; the table gives TRBD1 as D, unverified against the DNA. The germline V gene specifies SGHAT as CDR1 and FQNNGV as CDR2. Including both end residues, the CDR3 is 15 amino acids long.